The rows below give T cell receptor beta chains drawn from one sample of a study of Ad26.COV2.S vaccination and SARS-CoV-2 variants. Sequenced by immunoSEQ multiplex PCR; TCRdb stores in-frame clones only, minus some. The sample consists of roughly 380,000 clones, roughly 85% of them appearing once. The specimen comprised peripheral blood, sampled in a trial of Ad26.COV2.S vaccine versus placebo. The origin of the receptors is a person aged 18-65 years who received the Ad26.COV2.S COVID-19 vaccine or a placebo. The CDR3 runs from the conserved cysteine through the conserved F or W. D genes are given only for firm matches. Clone size is not always given. Where it is, it says once, few, many or a class for expanded clones.

CDR3nt: TGTGCCAGCAGCCCTGGGGCCCCCGCGTGGGGTTCTTCCTACGAGCAGTACTTC; CDR3aa: CASSPGAPAWGSSYEQYF; j_gene: TRBJ2-7; v_gene: TRBV5-4; abundance: .; d_gene: .
CDR3nt: TGTGCCAGCAGCTTACTAGCGGATCAAAAAGAGACCCAGTACTTC; CDR3aa: CASSLLADQKETQYF; j_gene: TRBJ2-5; v_gene: TRBV7-9; abundance: .; d_gene: TRBD2
CDR3nt: TGTGCCAGCAGCCAAGAGGAGGGTCAGCCCCAGCATTTT; CDR3aa: CASSQEEGQPQHF; j_gene: TRBJ1-5; v_gene: TRBV4-2; abundance: few; d_gene: .
CDR3nt: TGTGCCATCAGTGCTAGCGGGAGAAACTACAATGAGCAGTTCTTC; CDR3aa: CAISASGRNYNEQFF; j_gene: TRBJ2-1; v_gene: TRBV10-3; abundance: .; d_gene: TRBD2
CDR3nt: TGTGCCAGCAGCTTCGTTTTGAACACTGAAGCTTTCTTT; CDR3aa: CASSFVLNTEAFF; j_gene: TRBJ1-1; v_gene: TRBV11-2; abundance: many; d_gene: .
CDR3nt: TGTGCCACCAACACAGGGGGTGGCACTGAAGCTTTCTTT; CDR3aa: CATNTGGGTEAFF; j_gene: TRBJ1-1; v_gene: TRBV24-1; abundance: .; d_gene: TRBD1
CDR3nt: TGTGCCAGCAGATCCCGGGACAGCTACAATTCACCCCTCCACTTT; CDR3aa: CASRSRDSYNSPLHF; j_gene: TRBJ1-6; v_gene: TRBV28; abundance: .; d_gene: TRBD1
CDR3nt: TGTGCCAGCAGTTACGGGACAGGGGACATGAACACTGAAGCTTTCTTT; CDR3aa: CASSYGTGDMNTEAFF; j_gene: TRBJ1-1; v_gene: TRBV6-2/TRBV6-3; abundance: .; d_gene: TRBD1
CDR3nt: TGCGCCAGCAGCCAAGCAGCGGGAATAGGTGAGCAGTTCTTC; CDR3aa: CASSQAAGIGEQFF; j_gene: TRBJ2-1; v_gene: TRBV4-1; abundance: .; d_gene: TRBD2
CDR3nt: TGTGCCAGCAGGGACATAGTGAACACTGAAGCTTTCTTT; CDR3aa: CASRDIVNTEAFF; j_gene: TRBJ1-1; v_gene: TRBV25-1; abundance: .; d_gene: .
CDR3nt: TGTGCCAGCAGTGTAGGTCGAGCCTTGAACACCGGGGAGCTGTTTTTT; CDR3aa: CASSVGRALNTGELFF; j_gene: TRBJ2-2; v_gene: TRBV2; abundance: .; d_gene: .
CDR3nt: TGTGCCAGCTCACCACCCTCAGGGGGCGTTAATGAAAAACTGTTTTTT; CDR3aa: CASSPPSGGVNEKLFF; j_gene: TRBJ1-4; v_gene: TRBV18; abundance: .; d_gene: TRBD1
CDR3nt: TGTGCCTGGAGTGTTGTGGACAGGGGGCGCGGGGGCTATGGCTACACCTTC; CDR3aa: CAWSVVDRGRGGYGYTF; j_gene: TRBJ1-2; v_gene: TRBV30; abundance: .; d_gene: TRBD1
CDR3nt: TGTGCCAGCATTAATTGGGGCAGGGGATTGGCTAGCTACACCTTC; CDR3aa: CASINWGRGLASYTF; j_gene: TRBJ1-2; v_gene: TRBV2; abundance: .; d_gene: .
CDR3nt: TGTGCCAGCGGGGGGACTAGCGGGAAAGAGACCCAGTACTTC; CDR3aa: CASGGTSGKETQYF; j_gene: TRBJ2-5; v_gene: TRBV11-2; abundance: .; d_gene: TRBD2
CDR3nt: TGTGCCAGCAGTTCGCGACAGGGCCCCTTAGCTCGTAATGAGCAGTTCTTC; CDR3aa: CASSSRQGPLARNEQFF; j_gene: TRBJ2-1; v_gene: TRBV6-2/TRBV6-3; abundance: once; d_gene: TRBD1
CDR3nt: TGTGCCAGCAGTTTACGTACGCAGTATTTT; CDR3aa: CASSLRTQYF; j_gene: TRBJ2-3; v_gene: TRBV12-3/TRBV12-4; abundance: .; d_gene: .
CDR3nt: TGTGCCAGCTCACCGACGACAGCAAGCACAGATACGCAGTATTTT; CDR3aa: CASSPTTASTDTQYF; j_gene: TRBJ2-3; v_gene: TRBV18; abundance: once; d_gene: .
CDR3nt: TGTGCCAGCAGCTTGGGAGCGGGGGGGCAGTACGAGCAGTACTTC; CDR3aa: CASSLGAGGQYEQYF; j_gene: TRBJ2-7; v_gene: TRBV5-4; abundance: .; d_gene: TRBD2
CDR3nt: TGTGCCAGCAGTGCCGGGACTCACTATGGCTACACCTTC; CDR3aa: CASSAGTHYGYTF; j_gene: TRBJ1-2; v_gene: TRBV12-3/TRBV12-4; abundance: .; d_gene: .
CDR3nt: TGTGCCAGCAGCCTCGACGGCAGACTTAGCAATCAGCCCCAGCATTTT; CDR3aa: CASSLDGRLSNQPQHF; j_gene: TRBJ1-5; v_gene: TRBV6-2/TRBV6-3; abundance: .; d_gene: .
CDR3nt: TGCAGCGTCGCCCGGGAGGAGGGGAGGGCCCTCCTTTACAATGAGCAGTTCTTC; CDR3aa: CSVAREEGRALLYNEQFF; j_gene: TRBJ2-1; v_gene: TRBV29-1; abundance: few; d_gene: TRBD2
CDR3nt: TGTGCCAGCAGCGTAGGACTAGCGGGGGGGCAGGAGACCCAGTACTTC; CDR3aa: CASSVGLAGGQETQYF; j_gene: TRBJ2-5; v_gene: TRBV9; abundance: once; d_gene: TRBD2
CDR3nt: TGTGCCAGCAGTGACCAGGCAGCGGGAGTCTCCTACAATGAGCAGTTCTTC; CDR3aa: CASSDQAAGVSYNEQFF; j_gene: TRBJ2-1; v_gene: TRBV6-4; abundance: .; d_gene: TRBD2
CDR3nt: TGTGCCAGCAGCCAAGCTTGGCGGAACCAAGAGACCCAGTACTTC; CDR3aa: CASSQAWRNQETQYF; j_gene: TRBJ2-5; v_gene: TRBV14; abundance: once; d_gene: .
CDR3nt: TGTGCCAGTAGTGTGACTAGGAGCTCCTACAATGAGCAGTTCTTC; CDR3aa: CASSVTRSSYNEQFF; j_gene: TRBJ2-1; v_gene: TRBV19; abundance: few; d_gene: .
CDR3nt: TGCGCCAGCAGCCAAGATTTGCCTGACTATGGCTACACCTTC; CDR3aa: CASSQDLPDYGYTF; j_gene: TRBJ1-2; v_gene: TRBV4-3; abundance: .; d_gene: .
CDR3nt: TGTGCCAGCAGTTTGACAGAGAACACTGAAGCTTTCTTT; CDR3aa: CASSLTENTEAFF; j_gene: TRBJ1-1; v_gene: TRBV12-3/TRBV12-4; abundance: .; d_gene: .
CDR3nt: TGTGCCAGCAGTTTAGCTTTCAGGACATATCAAGAGACCCAGTACTTC; CDR3aa: CASSLAFRTYQETQYF; j_gene: TRBJ2-5; v_gene: TRBV27; abundance: .; d_gene: .
CDR3nt: TGTGCCAGCTCACCGGGACAGGGAGGCCGTACTCCTTATGGCTACACCTTC; CDR3aa: CASSPGQGGRTPYGYTF; j_gene: TRBJ1-2; v_gene: TRBV18; abundance: .; d_gene: TRBD1
CDR3nt: TGTGCCTGGAGTGTTGGGGGCTCGGAGACCCAGTACTTC; CDR3aa: CAWSVGGSETQYF; j_gene: TRBJ2-5; v_gene: TRBV30; abundance: .; d_gene: .
CDR3nt: TGTGCCAGCAGTCACCGGTACCAGGGGGCAAGAGCCAATCAGCCCCAGCATTTT; CDR3aa: CASSHRYQGARANQPQHF; j_gene: TRBJ1-5; v_gene: TRBV28; abundance: .; d_gene: TRBD1
CDR3nt: TGTGCCAGCAGCCAAAGGGACGACGAGCAGTACTTC; CDR3aa: CASSQRDDEQYF; j_gene: TRBJ2-7; v_gene: TRBV28; abundance: .; d_gene: .
CDR3nt: TGTGCCACCAGCAGAGATAGGGGGGTCCAAGAGACCCAGTACTTC; CDR3aa: CATSRDRGVQETQYF; j_gene: TRBJ2-5; v_gene: TRBV15; abundance: .; d_gene: .
CDR3nt: TGTGCCAGCAGAGAGGACGGAAATGAGCAGTTCTTC; CDR3aa: CASREDGNEQFF; j_gene: TRBJ2-1; v_gene: TRBV2; abundance: .; d_gene: .
CDR3nt: TGCGCCAGCAGCGGGGGTACAGGGTCTAACTTATGGGATGGCTACACCTTC; CDR3aa: CASSGGTGSNLWDGYTF; j_gene: TRBJ1-2; v_gene: TRBV5-1; abundance: .; d_gene: .
CDR3nt: TGTGCCACCAGCAGAGATCGCAGGGGTCGCTCCTACAATGAGCAGTTCTTC; CDR3aa: CATSRDRRGRSYNEQFF; j_gene: TRBJ2-1; v_gene: TRBV15; abundance: few; d_gene: .
CDR3nt: TGTGCCAGCAGTTCGAGACTAGCGGGCCAAGAGACCCAGTACTTC; CDR3aa: CASSSRLAGQETQYF; j_gene: TRBJ2-5; v_gene: TRBV25-1; abundance: .; d_gene: TRBD2
CDR3nt: TGCAGTGCTAGTGGCCTACTTAGCACAGATACGCAGTATTTT; CDR3aa: CSASGLLSTDTQYF; j_gene: TRBJ2-3; v_gene: TRBV20-1; abundance: .; d_gene: .
CDR3nt: TGTGCCATCAGTGACGTCCCGCCTGGGGCCAACGTCCTGACTTTC; CDR3aa: CAISDVPPGANVLTF; j_gene: TRBJ2-6; v_gene: TRBV10-3; abundance: .; d_gene: .
CDR3nt: TGTGCCAGCAGCTTGGCAGGACAGGGGGGAACTGAAGCTTTCTTT; CDR3aa: CASSLAGQGGTEAFF; j_gene: TRBJ1-1; v_gene: TRBV5-4; abundance: once; d_gene: TRBD1
CDR3nt: TGTGCCAGCAGCCCGCGCGGAGGACAGGGGAGAGATACGCAGTATTTT; CDR3aa: CASSPRGGQGRDTQYF; j_gene: TRBJ2-3; v_gene: TRBV11-2; abundance: .; d_gene: TRBD1
CDR3nt: TGTGCCAGCAGTCGGACAGGCCCCATCTATGGCTACACCTTC; CDR3aa: CASSRTGPIYGYTF; j_gene: TRBJ1-2; v_gene: TRBV28; abundance: .; d_gene: TRBD1
CDR3nt: TGCAGCGTTCGGGGACTAGCGGGAGAAGAGACCCAGTACTTC; CDR3aa: CSVRGLAGEETQYF; j_gene: TRBJ2-5; v_gene: TRBV29-1; abundance: .; d_gene: TRBD2
CDR3nt: TGCGCCAGCAGCCTAGCGGGGGGTTCCACCGGGGAGCTGTTTTTT; CDR3aa: CASSLAGGSTGELFF; j_gene: TRBJ2-2; v_gene: TRBV4-1; abundance: few; d_gene: TRBD2
CDR3nt: TGTGCCATCAGTGAGGGAGGGTCTGGCAATCAGCCCCAGCATTTT; CDR3aa: CAISEGGSGNQPQHF; j_gene: TRBJ1-5; v_gene: TRBV10-3; abundance: .; d_gene: .
CDR3nt: TGCGCCAGCAGCCGATACCCGGCCTATGGCTACACCTTC; CDR3aa: CASSRYPAYGYTF; j_gene: TRBJ1-2; v_gene: TRBV10-1; abundance: .; d_gene: .
CDR3nt: TGTGCCAGCAGCGTAGGCAGGTATCAAGAGACCCAGTACTTC; CDR3aa: CASSVGRYQETQYF; j_gene: TRBJ2-5; v_gene: TRBV9; abundance: .; d_gene: .
CDR3nt: TGTGCCAGCTCACAGGGGAGGACAGGTGGGGAAGCTTTCTTT; CDR3aa: CASSQGRTGGEAFF; j_gene: TRBJ1-1; v_gene: TRBV18; abundance: .; d_gene: TRBD1
CDR3nt: TGCGCCAGCAGCTTGCAGACAGTCCTGGGGACCGGGGAGCTGTTTTTT; CDR3aa: CASSLQTVLGTGELFF; j_gene: TRBJ2-2; v_gene: TRBV5-1; abundance: once; d_gene: .
CDR3nt: TGTGCCAGCAGCTTAGGATTGCCCCACGGCGGGCAGTACTTC; CDR3aa: CASSLGLPHGGQYF; j_gene: TRBJ2-5; v_gene: TRBV11-2; abundance: .; d_gene: .
CDR3nt: TGTGCCAGCAGCAGGGACAGGGGGCGCCGGGAGACCCAGTACTTC; CDR3aa: CASSRDRGRRETQYF; j_gene: TRBJ2-5; v_gene: TRBV13; abundance: .; d_gene: TRBD1
CDR3nt: TGTGCCAGCAGCCTCCGGACTAGCGGGAGTTACGAGCAGTACTTC; CDR3aa: CASSLRTSGSYEQYF; j_gene: TRBJ2-7; v_gene: TRBV3-1/TRBV3-2; abundance: .; d_gene: TRBD2